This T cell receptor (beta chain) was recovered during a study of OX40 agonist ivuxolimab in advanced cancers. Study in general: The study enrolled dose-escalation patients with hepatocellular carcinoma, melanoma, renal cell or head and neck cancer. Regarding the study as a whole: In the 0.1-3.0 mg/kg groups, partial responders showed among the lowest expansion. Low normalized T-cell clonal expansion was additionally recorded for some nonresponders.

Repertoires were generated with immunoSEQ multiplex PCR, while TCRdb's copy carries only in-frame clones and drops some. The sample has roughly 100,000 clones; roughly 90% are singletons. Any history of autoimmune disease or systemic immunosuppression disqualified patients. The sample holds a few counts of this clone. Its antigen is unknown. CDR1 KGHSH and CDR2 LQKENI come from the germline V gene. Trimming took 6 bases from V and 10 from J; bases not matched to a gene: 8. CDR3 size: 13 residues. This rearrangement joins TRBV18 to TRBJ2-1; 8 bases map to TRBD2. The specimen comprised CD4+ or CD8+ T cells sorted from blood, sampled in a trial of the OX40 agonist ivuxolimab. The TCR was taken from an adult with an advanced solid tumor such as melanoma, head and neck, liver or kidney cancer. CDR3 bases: TGTGCCAGCTCCCCTAGCGGGCCTCTGGAGCAGTTCTTC. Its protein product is CASSPSGPLEQFF. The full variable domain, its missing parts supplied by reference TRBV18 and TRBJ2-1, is NAGVMQNPRHLVRRRGQEARLRCSPMKGHSHVYWYRQLPEEGLKFMVYLQKENIIDESGMPKERFSAEFPKEGPSILRIQQVVRGDSAAYFCASSPSGPLEQFFGPGTRLTVL.